Listed below are T cell receptor beta chains from one sample, sequenced in a study of CD8 T cells in Susac syndrome. TCRdb re-derived calls from the immunoSEQ multiplex PCR reads in MiXCR, one entry per CDR3 protein. The sample lists about 150,000 distinct CDR3 sequences; under 97% were seen once. The sequenced sample consisted of CD4+ T cells from PBMCs. Source of these receptors: a human donor with Susac syndrome. Both conserved end residues are part of each CDR3. D genes are given only for firm matches. Only some rows state a clone size, as once, few, many or a class for expanded clones.

CDR3,DNA,D,V,J,size
CASSQVLGETQYF,TGTGCCAGCAGCCAAGTCTTGGGCGAGACCCAGTACTTC,-,TRBV3-1,TRBJ2-5,-
CASNTGGDTEAFF,TGTGCCAGCAATACAGGGGGGGACACTGAAGCTTTCTTT,TRBD1,TRBV25-1,TRBJ1-1,once
CSARAGTGSSDGYTF,TGCAGTGCTAGAGCTGGGACAGGGAGCTCGGATGGCTACACCTTC,TRBD1,TRBV20-1,TRBJ1-2,-
CASSLTPTKNTEAFF,TGCGCCAGCAGCTTGACCCCTACAAAGAACACTGAAGCTTTCTTT,-,TRBV5-1,TRBJ1-1,-
CASSLVRSNTEAFF,TGTGCCAGCAGCTTAGTTAGGTCTAACACTGAAGCTTTCTTT,-,TRBV7-9,TRBJ1-1,-
CSARDTSGGGDTQYF,TGCAGTGCTAGGGATACTAGCGGGGGTGGAGATACGCAGTATTTT,TRBD2,TRBV20-1,TRBJ2-3,-
CASSSAVWEGQPQHF,TGTGCCAGCAGTTCCGCTGTGTGGGAAGGTCAGCCCCAGCATTTT,-,TRBV28,TRBJ1-5,-
CASSPQQTTYNEQFF,TGTGCCAGCTCACCACAGCAGACTACCTACAATGAGCAGTTCTTC,-,TRBV18,TRBJ2-1,-
CASSLPFRSKETQYF,TGTGCCAGCAGCTTGCCCTTCCGTTCGAAGGAGACCCAGTACTTC,-,TRBV7-6,TRBJ2-5,-
CASSQESTGGYGYTF,TGCGCCAGCAGCCAAGAGTCGACAGGGGGCTATGGCTACACCTTC,TRBD1,TRBV4-1,TRBJ1-2,once
CASSHGFNQPQHF,TGTGCCAGCAGCCATGGATTCAATCAGCCCCAGCATTTT,-,TRBV11-2,TRBJ1-5,once
CASSQEVSGRFTKNIQYF,TGTGCCAGCAGCCAAGAAGTTAGCGGGAGATTCACCAAAAACATTCAGTACTTC,TRBD2,TRBV14,TRBJ2-4,-
CASPGQGLVQPQHF,TGTGCCAGCCCTGGACAGGGTCTGGTTCAGCCCCAGCATTTT,TRBD1,TRBV9,TRBJ1-5,-
CSTQQGGETQYF,TGCAGCACCCAGCAGGGCGGCGAGACCCAGTACTTC,-,TRBV29-1,TRBJ2-5,-
CASRNLRGRETQYF,TGTGCCAGCAGAAACCTCAGGGGACGCGAGACCCAGTACTTC,-,TRBV11-2,TRBJ2-5,-
CATSRTSPDGTEAFF,TGTGCCACCAGTCGGACCTCACCGGACGGTACTGAAGCTTTCTTT,-,TRBV24-1,TRBJ1-1,-
CASSSQGAETETQYF,TGTGCCAGCAGTTCACAGGGGGCCGAAACGGAGACCCAGTACTTC,TRBD1,TRBV27,TRBJ2-5,-
CASSDNYGYTF,TGTGCTTCTTCCGATAACTATGGCTACACCTTC,-,TRBV2,TRBJ1-2,few
CASSPMGNTEAFF,TGTGCCAGCAGCCCTATGGGAAACACTGAAGCTTTCTTT,-,TRBV16,TRBJ1-1,-
CASSLGVSRTDTQYF,TGTGCCAGCAGCTTAGGGGTCAGTCGCACAGATACGCAGTATTTT,-,TRBV7-7,TRBJ2-3,-
CASSRYPSPTSGSQETQYF,TGCGCCAGCAGCCGCTATCCTTCCCCGACTAGCGGGAGCCAAGAGACCCAGTACTTC,TRBD2,TRBV4-1,TRBJ2-5,-
CASSILPSEAYEQYF,TGTGCCAGTAGTATACTCCCTAGCGAGGCCTACGAGCAGTACTTC,-,TRBV19,TRBJ2-7,-
CASSRTRGSEAFF,TGTGCCAGCAGCCGGACCCGGGGCTCTGAAGCTTTCTTT,-,TRBV13,TRBJ1-1,-
CASSKAVLPGTPRKATNEKLFF,TGTGCCAGCAGCAAAGCGGTTCTACCAGGGACACCCCGAAAAGCAACTAATGAAAAACTGTTTTTT,-,TRBV21-1,TRBJ1-4,-
CSAGPRDTEAFF,TGCAGTGCTGGCCCCCGGGACACTGAAGCTTTCTTT,-,TRBV20-1,TRBJ1-1,-
CASSPQGTRTGNEQFF,TGTGCCAGCTCACCGCAAGGGACTAGAACCGGCAATGAGCAGTTCTTC,TRBD2,TRBV18,TRBJ2-1,-
CASSQADDKKLFF,TGCGCCAGCAGCCAAGCTGATGATAAAAAACTGTTTTTT,-,TRBV4-1,TRBJ1-4,-
CASQRARTDTQYF,TGTGCCAGCCAGAGGGCCCGCACAGATACGCAGTATTTT,-,TRBV2,TRBJ2-3,once
CANGQREFDEQYF,TGTGCCAACGGGCAGCGGGAGTTCGACGAGCAGTACTTC,TRBD2,TRBV2,TRBJ2-7,once
CATSDPGDEQFF,TGTGCCACCAGTGACCCGGGGGATGAGCAGTTCTTC,-,TRBV24-1,TRBJ2-1,-
CASRETGLNTEAFF,TGCGCCAGCAGGGAGACAGGTCTGAACACTGAAGCTTTCTTT,-,TRBV5-1,TRBJ1-1,-
CASSEQANTNYGYTF,TGTGCCAGCAGCGAACAAGCTAACACTAACTATGGCTACACCTTC,-,TRBV7-9,TRBJ1-2,-
CASSLNVQETQYF,TGCGCCAGCAGCTTAAACGTGCAAGAGACCCAGTACTTC,-,TRBV5-1,TRBJ2-5,-
CASSVDRFNYGYTF,TGTGCCAGCAGCGTAGACAGATTTAACTATGGCTACACCTTC,-,TRBV7-9,TRBJ1-2,once
CSAQMGFQETQYF,TGCAGCGCCCAAATGGGTTTCCAAGAGACCCAGTACTTC,-,TRBV29-1,TRBJ2-5,-
CASSLGGRGTEAFF,TGTGCCAGCAGCTTAGGCGGAAGGGGGACTGAAGCTTTCTTT,-,TRBV7-9,TRBJ1-1,-
CASSSIRDRSEQFF,TGTGCCAGCAGCTCCATCCGGGACAGGAGTGAGCAGTTCTTC,TRBD1,TRBV11-1,TRBJ2-1,-
CASSGGEGGELFF,TGTGCCAGCTCGGGGGGCGAAGGCGGGGAGCTGTTTTTT,-,TRBV2,TRBJ2-2,-
CASSHRTSGVYEQYF,TGCGCCAGCAGCCATCGGACTAGCGGGGTATACGAGCAGTACTTC,TRBD2,TRBV4-1,TRBJ2-7,-
CASSYGQGTNQPQHF,TGTGCCAGCAGTTATGGCCAGGGGACCAATCAGCCCCAGCATTTT,-,TRBV28,TRBJ1-5,-
CSARAGAGGPYEQYF,TGCAGTGCTAGAGCGGGGGCGGGGGGCCCCTACGAGCAGTACTTC,TRBD2,TRBV20-1,TRBJ2-7,-
CASSQVGSGRTYEQYF,TGCGCCAGCAGCCAAGTGGGCAGCGGGAGGACCTACGAGCAGTACTTC,TRBD2,TRBV4-1,TRBJ2-7,-
CSATLLRGRYEQFF,TGCAGTGCCACGCTCCTGCGGGGGAGGTATGAGCAGTTCTTC,TRBD2,TRBV20-1,TRBJ2-1,-
CASTRTGLSNQPQHF,TGTGCCAGCACGAGGACAGGTTTAAGCAATCAGCCCCAGCATTTT,-,TRBV21-1,TRBJ1-5,-
CASGTRGSRGGNEQFF,TGTGCCAGTGGTACACGCGGGAGTCGGGGAGGGAATGAGCAGTTCTTC,TRBD2,TRBV19,TRBJ2-1,-
CASKQSGQGAGYTF,TGTGCCAGTAAGCAATCCGGCCAAGGGGCTGGCTACACCTTC,-,TRBV19,TRBJ1-2,-
CATSRAGNRGTQYF,TGTGCCACCAGCAGAGCGGGGAACCGTGGGACCCAGTACTTC,-,TRBV15,TRBJ2-5,-
CASSQDLGHEQYF,TGCGCCAGCAGCCAAGATCTAGGACACGAGCAGTACTTC,-,TRBV4-1,TRBJ2-7,-
CASSVHSGSRQTQYF,TGTGCCAGCAGTGTCCATAGCGGGAGTAGGCAGACCCAGTACTTC,TRBD2,TRBV25-1,TRBJ2-5,once